The rows below give T cell receptor beta chains drawn from one sample of a study of T-cell reconstitution after alpha-beta-depleted transplantation in children. One entry per CDR3 protein, called by TCRdb with MiXCR from the PCR reads. Of 600,000 to 700,000 distinct CDR3 sequences detected, roughly 15% appear once; the ten largest clones hold 1.1%. Source: PBMCs from the stem cell graft donor, taken from the stem cell graft. These receptors were taken from a human donor who donated a stem cell graft to a child with acute myeloid leukemia. The CDR3 runs from the conserved cysteine through the conserved F or W. A D gene is named only where the DNA matches it firmly. A clone size is listed for some rows: how often the clone was seen (once, few, many), or a class if it is expanded.

len,d_gene,j_gene,abundance,v_gene,CDR3nt,CDR3aa
13,-,TRBJ2-5,many,TRBV24-1,TGTGCCACCAGTGATTGGGGAGAAGAGACCCAGTACTTC,CATSDWGEETQYF
21,TRBD1,TRBJ2-2,-,TRBV5-1,TGCGCCAGCAGCTTGGTGGGTCCCTTTGCCGCCGGGACAGAGAACACCGGGGAGCTGTTTTTT,CASSLVGPFAAGTENTGELFF
12,TRBD2,TRBJ2-5,many,TRBV29-1,TGCAGCGTAGGGACTAGCTCGGAGACCCAGTACTTC,CSVGTSSETQYF
15,TRBD2,TRBJ2-1,few,TRBV7-3,TGTGCCAGCAGCTTAAATCGGGGGGATTACAATGAGCAGTTCTTC,CASSLNRGDYNEQFF
12,TRBD2,TRBJ2-1,many,TRBV20-1,TGCAGTGCTAGGATTGGCAGCGGGGGGAGAGTCTTC,CSARIGSGGRVF
15,-,TRBJ1-1,-,TRBV4-2,TGTGCCAGCAGCCAAGAGAGGGCCGCCGGGGCTGAAGCTTTCTTT,CASSQERAAGAEAFF
11,-,TRBJ2-2,many,TRBV20-1,TGCAGTGCCCCCTTGGGCGGAGAGCTGTTTTTT,CSAPLGGELFF
14,TRBD1,TRBJ1-5,few,TRBV20-1,TGCAGTGCTAGAGATGTACAGGGGAATCAGCCCCAGCATTTT,CSARDVQGNQPQHF
15,-,TRBJ1-4,-,TRBV7-6,TGTGCCAGCAGACCTAGAACTCGATCTAATGAAAAACTGTTTTTT,CASRPRTRSNEKLFF
15,TRBD2,TRBJ2-5,-,TRBV12-3/TRBV12-4,TGTGCCAGCCGAATAGGGACTAGCATCCCAGGGACCCAGTACTTC,CASRIGTSIPGTQYF
13,-,TRBJ2-3,few,TRBV24-1,TGTGCCACCAGGGATTCCGTCTCAGATACGCAGTATTTT,CATRDSVSDTQYF
14,TRBD1,TRBJ2-7,few,TRBV29-1,TGCAGCGTTGCAGCCGGGACAGGGAGCTACGAGCAGTACTTC,CSVAAGTGSYEQYF
17,-,TRBJ2-6,-,TRBV7-2,TGTGCCAGCAGCTTAAAGAGACTAAGCTCTGGGGCCAACGTCCTGACTTTC,CASSLKRLSSGANVLTF
14,TRBD1,TRBJ2-1,many,TRBV7-3,TGTGCCAGCAGCCGACAGGGTAATCGCAATGAGCAGTTCTTC,CASSRQGNRNEQFF
15,-,TRBJ2-2,few,TRBV5-1,TGCGCCAGCAGCTTGGTTCTCGACAACACCGGGGAGCTGTTTTTT,CASSLVLDNTGELFF
14,-,TRBJ1-5,few,TRBV6-5,TGTGCCAGCAGTTATTACGGGGCGAATCAGCCCCAGCATTTT,CASSYYGANQPQHF
14,-,TRBJ1-1,few,TRBV6-1,TGTGCCAGCAGTGAAGGGCCGGAGGGGACTGAAGCTTTCTTT,CASSEGPEGTEAFF
14,TRBD1,TRBJ1-6,many,TRBV5-1,TGCGCCAGCAGCGCGGGACAGTCTTATTCACCCCTCCACTTT,CASSAGQSYSPLHF
16,-,TRBJ2-5,-,TRBV7-8,TGTGCCAGCAGCGGGCTAGTATCGGGGAATCAAGAGACCCAGTACTTC,CASSGLVSGNQETQYF
15,TRBD2,TRBJ2-7,few,TRBV7-9,TGTGCCAGCAGCTTAAGGGAGGGTTCAGGCTACGAGCAGTACTTC,CASSLREGSGYEQYF
14,-,TRBJ2-5,few,TRBV7-2,TGTGCCAGCAGCACACTAGGAATATCCGAGACCCAGTACTTC,CASSTLGISETQYF
14,-,TRBJ1-2,many,TRBV29-1,TGCAGCGTTGAAGACGTCGGGATGAACTATGGCTACACCTTC,CSVEDVGMNYGYTF
15,TRBD1,TRBJ1-2,-,TRBV11-2,TGTGCCAGCAGGACTACAGGGGGACCTAACTATGGCTACACCTTC,CASRTTGGPNYGYTF
13,-,TRBJ2-5,many,TRBV20-1,TGCAGTGCTAGAGATATTGGCCAGGAGACCCAGTACTTC,CSARDIGQETQYF
14,-,TRBJ2-1,many,TRBV27,TGTGCCAGCAGTTACAGGGTGGGTTTCAATGAGCAGTTCTTC,CASSYRVGFNEQFF
18,-,TRBJ1-5,few,TRBV21-1,TGTGCCAGCAGCAAAGGGGCAGTCAGGGGATATAGCAATCAGCCCCAGCATTTT,CASSKGAVRGYSNQPQHF
13,-,TRBJ1-4,few,TRBV20-1,TGCAGTGCTAGTCATGAGAATAATGAAAAACTGTTTTTT,CSASHENNEKLFF
11,TRBD1,TRBJ2-5,few,TRBV7-9,TGTGCCAGCCGCCAGGGGGACGCCCAGTACTTC,CASRQGDAQYF
14,-,TRBJ2-1,few,TRBV7-2,TGTGCCAGCAGCTACCCAAACAGGGACCATGAGCAGTTCTTC,CASSYPNRDHEQFF
13,TRBD1,TRBJ1-5,few,TRBV20-1,TGCAGTGCCCAGGGGGCCTCGGGTCAGCCCCAGCATTTT,CSAQGASGQPQHF
16,-,TRBJ1-6,few,TRBV16,TGTGCCAGCAGTCTCTCCTCTGGGGAATTGGGTTCACCCCTCCACTTT,CASSLSSGELGSPLHF
14,-,TRBJ1-1,many,TRBV20-1,TGCAGTGCTAGAGACCGACCAGGAGACACTGAAGCTTTCTTT,CSARDRPGDTEAFF
16,TRBD1,TRBJ2-3,many,TRBV20-1,TGCAGTGCTCCAAAGGGGGCCACCCCTAGTCGGGATACGCAGTATTTT,CSAPKGATPSRDTQYF
16,-,TRBJ1-1,many,TRBV5-1,TGCGCCAGCAGCCCTGACGGACCAGGGAGGTCCACTGAAGCTTTCTTT,CASSPDGPGRSTEAFF
14,-,TRBJ2-1,many,TRBV7-2,TGTGCCAGCACGCGGAAGGGGGGGAGTAATGAGCAGTTCTTC,CASTRKGGSNEQFF
15,-,TRBJ2-6,-,TRBV12-3/TRBV12-4,TGTGCCAGCGGTGGCCAGGGCTCTGGGGCCAACGTCCTGACTTTC,CASGGQGSGANVLTF
14,TRBD2,TRBJ2-3,many,TRBV5-1,TGCGCCAGCAGCCCTGGACTAGGCTCAGATACGCAGTATTTT,CASSPGLGSDTQYF
11,-,TRBJ1-5,many,TRBV20-1,TGCAGTGCGTCGGAGATAGCGACCCAGCATTTT,CSASEIATQHF
16,TRBD1,TRBJ2-2,few,TRBV7-3,TGTGCCAGCAGCCGAGGGACAGGGGGCCCTTTTGGGGAGCTGTTTTTT,CASSRGTGGPFGELFF
16,-,TRBJ2-1,few,TRBV11-1,TGTGCCAGCAGCGACCGGGACTCCGGGGCTAACGATGAGCAGTTCTTC,CASSDRDSGANDEQFF
14,-,TRBJ1-1,-,TRBV25-1,TGTGCCGGCAGTGAAGTCGGCGGGAACACTGAAGCTTTCTTT,CAGSEVGGNTEAFF
15,-,TRBJ2-1,-,TRBV27,TGTGCCAGCAGTTTAATCGGGACCGACTACAATGAGCAGTTCTTC,CASSLIGTDYNEQFF
16,TRBD1,TRBJ2-7,few,TRBV15,TGTGCCACCAGTGTGATCCCGGGACAGAGAGCCTACGAGCAGTACTTC,CATSVIPGQRAYEQYF
16,TRBD1,TRBJ1-5,few,TRBV12-3/TRBV12-4,TGTGCCAGCAGTTTTGGGACAGGGTTCCCCAATCAGCCCCAGCATTTT,CASSFGTGFPNQPQHF
14,TRBD1,TRBJ1-5,few,TRBV28,TGTGCCAGCACCCTGGGACAGGGGGGACAGCCCCAGCATTTT,CASTLGQGGQPQHF
14,-,TRBJ2-3,many,TRBV12-3/TRBV12-4,TGTGCCAGCGCCTTCCGGGACAACACAGATACGCAGTATTTT,CASAFRDNTDTQYF
14,TRBD1,TRBJ1-1,many,TRBV20-1,TGCAGTGCTAGAGGGGGGACAGGGTACACTGAAGCTTTCTTT,CSARGGTGYTEAFF
15,TRBD1,TRBJ1-5,many,TRBV20-1,TGCAGTGCTAGATTCAGGGGGGGACAGCGTCAGCCCCAGCATTTT,CSARFRGGQRQPQHF
16,TRBD1,TRBJ2-2,-,TRBV28,TGTGCCAGCAGTCCCCGAGACAGGGGTTTAACCGGGGAGCTGTTTTTT,CASSPRDRGLTGELFF
17,TRBD2,TRBJ2-5,few,TRBV24-1,TGTGCCACCAGTGAACAGAACCTAGCGGCCTTCCAAGAGACCCAGTACTTC,CATSEQNLAAFQETQYF
16,-,TRBJ2-1,many,TRBV29-1,TGCAGCGTTAGTTCCAGGACGGGGGCGATCTACAATGAGCAGTTCTTC,CSVSSRTGAIYNEQFF
15,-,TRBJ1-1,many,TRBV13,TGTGCCAGCGGTGCTAGCCCGGGGGTGAACACTGAAGCTTTCTTT,CASGASPGVNTEAFF
15,TRBD1,TRBJ1-5,many,TRBV7-2,TGTGCCAGCAGCCCCCGGACAGGGAAGGATCAGCCCCAGCATTTT,CASSPRTGKDQPQHF
16,-,TRBJ2-4,-,TRBV5-5,TGTGCCAGCAGCTTGGCTGGGCGGCAGGGCAAAAACATTCAGTACTTC,CASSLAGRQGKNIQYF
16,-,TRBJ2-5,-,TRBV9,TGTGCCAGCAGCGTCGGCGTGGGAGGGGGCAGAGAGACCCAGTACTTC,CASSVGVGGGRETQYF
15,-,TRBJ2-7,many,TRBV6-1,TGTGCCAGCAGCTGGCGACCGTCCAGCTCCTACGAGCAGTACTTC,CASSWRPSSSYEQYF
15,-,TRBJ2-7,few,TRBV27,TGTGCCAGCAGTCTCAGGAGCCAGGGATGGTACGAGCAGTACTTC,CASSLRSQGWYEQYF
17,-,TRBJ2-3,-,TRBV12-3/TRBV12-4,TGTGCCAGCAGTTTTCACCCACCGGCCCAGAGCACAGATACGCAGTATTTT,CASSFHPPAQSTDTQYF
15,TRBD1,TRBJ1-2,many,TRBV12-3/TRBV12-4,TGTGCCAGCAGTTTGAGAGGGGGCGTCAACTATGGCTACACCTTC,CASSLRGGVNYGYTF
13,TRBD1,TRBJ2-1,many,TRBV29-1,TGCAGTATACAGGGGAGCTCCTACAATGAGCAGTTCTTC,CSIQGSSYNEQFF